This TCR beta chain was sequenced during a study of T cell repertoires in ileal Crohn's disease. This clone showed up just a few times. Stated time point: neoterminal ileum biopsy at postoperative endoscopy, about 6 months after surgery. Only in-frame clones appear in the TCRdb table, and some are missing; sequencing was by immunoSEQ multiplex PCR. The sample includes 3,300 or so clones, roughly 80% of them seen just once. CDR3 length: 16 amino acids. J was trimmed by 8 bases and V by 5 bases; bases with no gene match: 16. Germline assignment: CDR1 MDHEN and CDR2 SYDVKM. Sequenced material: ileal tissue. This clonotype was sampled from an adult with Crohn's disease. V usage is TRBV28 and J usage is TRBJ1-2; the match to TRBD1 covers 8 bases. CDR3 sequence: CASSPLRAGGVYGYTF. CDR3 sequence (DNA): TGTGCCAGCAGTCCCCTTAGGGCAGGGGGCGTTTACGGCTACACCTTC.